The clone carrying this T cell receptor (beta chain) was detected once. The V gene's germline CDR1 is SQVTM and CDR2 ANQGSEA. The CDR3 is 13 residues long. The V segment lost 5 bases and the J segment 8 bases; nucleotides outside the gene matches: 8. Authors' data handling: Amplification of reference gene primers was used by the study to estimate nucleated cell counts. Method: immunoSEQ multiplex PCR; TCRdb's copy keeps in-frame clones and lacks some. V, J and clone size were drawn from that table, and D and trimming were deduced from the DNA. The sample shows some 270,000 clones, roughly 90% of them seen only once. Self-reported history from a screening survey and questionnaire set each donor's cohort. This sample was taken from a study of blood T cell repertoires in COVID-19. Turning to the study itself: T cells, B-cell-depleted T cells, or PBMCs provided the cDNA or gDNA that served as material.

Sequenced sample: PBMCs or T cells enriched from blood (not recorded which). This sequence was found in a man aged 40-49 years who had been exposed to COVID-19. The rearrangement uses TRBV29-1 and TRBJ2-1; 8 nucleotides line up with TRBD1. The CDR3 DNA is TGCAGCGTTCTTAGACAGGGGAACGATGAGCAGTTCTTC. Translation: CSVLRQGNDEQFF.